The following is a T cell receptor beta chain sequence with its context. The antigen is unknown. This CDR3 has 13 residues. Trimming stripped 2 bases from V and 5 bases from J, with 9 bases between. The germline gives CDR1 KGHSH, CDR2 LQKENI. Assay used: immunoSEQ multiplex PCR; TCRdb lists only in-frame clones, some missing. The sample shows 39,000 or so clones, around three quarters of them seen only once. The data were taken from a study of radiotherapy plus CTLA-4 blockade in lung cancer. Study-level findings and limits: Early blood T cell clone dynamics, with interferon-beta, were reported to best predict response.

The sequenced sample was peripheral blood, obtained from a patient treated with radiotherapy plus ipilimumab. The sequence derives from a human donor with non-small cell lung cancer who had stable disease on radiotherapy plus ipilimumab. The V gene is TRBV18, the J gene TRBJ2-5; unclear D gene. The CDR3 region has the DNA TGTGCCAGCTCACCAACCGTCCAGGAGACCCAGTACTTC. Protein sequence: CASSPTVQETQYF.